Listed here are 20 T cell receptor beta chains from one sample, sequenced in a study of monozygotic twins with inflammatory bowel disease. Following a re-call of the 5' RACE reads, TCRdb has one entry per CDR3 protein and lacks DNA. This sample's clone table lists 150,000 to 200,000 distinct CDR3 sequences. Sequencing was performed on blood. The origin of the receptors is a human donor with ulcerative colitis or Crohn's disease, or a healthy co-twin of an affected twin (not recorded which).

The J gene is TRBJ2-3, the V gene TRBV7-2. Germline values: CDR1 SGHTA, CDR2 FQGNSA. The CDR3 is made up of 15 amino acids. The CDR3 is CASSLSGTGTDTQYF.

This chain connects TRBV28 to TRBJ1-1; TCRdb calls TRBD1, which cannot be checked without DNA. The CDR3 is 15 amino acids. CDR1 is MDHEN, CDR2 SYDVKM, per germline. The CDR3 here is CASSLPRDRGTEAFF.

The chain recombines TRBV7-6 with TRBJ1-1; TCRdb designates TRBD1, a call that cannot be tested without DNA. The germline V gene encodes CDR1 SGHVS and CDR2 FNYEAQ. The CDR3 has 15 amino acids. The CDR3 reads CASSLGGTGDTEAFF.

The J gene is TRBJ2-1, the V gene TRBV10-3; with no DNA, the TCRdb D assignment of TRBD2 cannot be verified. The CDR3 spans 16 residues. Germline V lookup: CDR1 ENHRY, CDR2 SYGVKD. The chain's CDR3 is CAISESRTSGEDEQFF.

The CDR3 sequence: CASSYSIAGGPDTQYF. V and J are TRBV6-5 and TRBJ2-3; TCRdb's D call, TRBD2, is unchecked because there is no DNA. The CDR3 is 16 amino acids. Germline CDR1 and CDR2: MNHEY and SVGAGI.

The chain's CDR3 is CASRETSMWYEQYF. The chain employs TRBV6-6 and TRBJ2-7; TCRdb selects TRBD2, and the lack of DNA leaves this call unchecked. The length of the CDR3 is 14 residues. Germline V lookup: CDR1 MNHNY, CDR2 SVGAGI (reference sequence).

The chain has TRBV5-1 and TRBJ2-1; the TCRdb D gene call, TRBD1, has no DNA to confirm it. Germline CDR1 reads SGHRS; CDR2 reads YFSETQ. The CDR3 is made up of 17 amino acids. The CDR3: CASSLGDSPRVYNEQFF.

The chain carries TRBV7-3 and TRBJ2-1; the D call from TCRdb, TRBD2, cannot be confirmed without DNA. CDR1 is SGHTA, CDR2 FQGTGA, per germline. CDR3 length: 18 residues. Here the CDR3 reads CASSPGREGETVNNEQFF.

This chain connects TRBV10-3 to TRBJ2-7; TCRdb proposes TRBD1, but this gene call is untestable without DNA. CDR3 length: 16 amino acids. Germline V CDR1 and CDR2: ENHRY, SYGVKD. The CDR3 region is CAIGGGETESVYEQYF.

The chain joins TRBV29-1 to TRBJ2-7. The germline gives CDR1 SQVTM, CDR2 ANQGSEA. The CDR3 covers 13 residues. This CDR3 is CSVDADSSYEQYF.

This chain uses TRBV15 with TRBJ2-1; TCRdb lists TRBD1, though no DNA is available to test this call. Germline assignment: CDR1 LNHNV and CDR2 YYDKDF (reference sequence). The CDR3 length is 16 residues. The CDR3 loop is CATSRGGQGPYNEQFF.

The chain is built from TRBV4-1 and TRBJ1-2. In germline, CDR1 is MGHRA, CDR2 YSYEKL. The CDR3 is 14 amino acids. The CDR3 loop is CASSQVGKPYGYTF.

The chain joins TRBV5-1 to TRBJ2-1; TCRdb names TRBD2, which stays unverified in the absence of DNA. This CDR3 has 14 amino acids. Germline values: CDR1 SGHRS, CDR2 YFSETQ. CDR3 region: CASSLTSGINEQFF.

This chain connects TRBV5-1 to TRBJ2-7; without DNA, the TCRdb call of TRBD2 cannot be checked. The CDR3 covers 16 residues. Per the germline V gene, CDR1 is SGHRS and CDR2 is YFSETQ. The CDR3 region is CASSLAELATSYEQYF.

The V gene is TRBV6-6, the J gene TRBJ2-7; with no DNA, the TCRdb D assignment of TRBD1 cannot be verified. This CDR3 is built from 12 residues. Germline values: CDR1 MNHNY, CDR2 SVGAGI (reference sequence). CDR3 protein: CASSSDSYEQYF.

CDR3 in amino acids: CASSPGTSGRIDTQYF. This chain links TRBV19 with TRBJ2-3; TCRdb's D call of TRBD2 is untestable without DNA. The V gene's germline CDR1 is LNHDA and CDR2 SQIVND (reference sequence). The CDR3 is made up of 16 amino acids.

The V and J genes are TRBV5-1 and TRBJ2-1; the D call from TCRdb, TRBD2, cannot be confirmed without DNA. The germline gives CDR1 SGHRS, CDR2 YFSETQ. The CDR3 spans 17 residues. The chain's CDR3 is CASSRLVTSGSDNEQFF.

The gene calls are TRBV4-1 and TRBJ2-5; TCRdb calls TRBD2, which cannot be checked without DNA. Germline values: CDR1 MGHRA, CDR2 YSYEKL. The CDR3 is made up of 16 amino acids. The CDR3 loop is CASSQAPSGRAETQYF.

V is TRBV7-2 and J is TRBJ2-1; checking the TCRdb D call of TRBD2 is not possible without DNA. This CDR3 is 18 amino acids long. CDR1 SGHTA and CDR2 FQGNSA come from the germline V gene. The CDR3 protein is CASSLSAAEREWFDEQFF. The entire variable domain, with the rest obtained from reference TRBV7-2 and TRBJ2-1, is as follows: GAGVSQSPSNKVTEKGKDVELRCDPISGHTALYWYRQSLGQGLEFLIYFQGNSAPDKSGLPSDRFSAERTGGSVSTLTIQRTQQEDSAVYLCASSLSAAEREWFDEQFFGPGTRLTVL.

The chain links TRBV7-9 to TRBJ1-5; TCRdb gives TRBD1 as the D gene, but with no DNA this cannot be confirmed. Germline assignment: CDR1 SEHNR and CDR2 FQNEAQ (reference sequence). The CDR3 covers 16 residues. This CDR3 reads CASSFDYGTDNQPQHF.